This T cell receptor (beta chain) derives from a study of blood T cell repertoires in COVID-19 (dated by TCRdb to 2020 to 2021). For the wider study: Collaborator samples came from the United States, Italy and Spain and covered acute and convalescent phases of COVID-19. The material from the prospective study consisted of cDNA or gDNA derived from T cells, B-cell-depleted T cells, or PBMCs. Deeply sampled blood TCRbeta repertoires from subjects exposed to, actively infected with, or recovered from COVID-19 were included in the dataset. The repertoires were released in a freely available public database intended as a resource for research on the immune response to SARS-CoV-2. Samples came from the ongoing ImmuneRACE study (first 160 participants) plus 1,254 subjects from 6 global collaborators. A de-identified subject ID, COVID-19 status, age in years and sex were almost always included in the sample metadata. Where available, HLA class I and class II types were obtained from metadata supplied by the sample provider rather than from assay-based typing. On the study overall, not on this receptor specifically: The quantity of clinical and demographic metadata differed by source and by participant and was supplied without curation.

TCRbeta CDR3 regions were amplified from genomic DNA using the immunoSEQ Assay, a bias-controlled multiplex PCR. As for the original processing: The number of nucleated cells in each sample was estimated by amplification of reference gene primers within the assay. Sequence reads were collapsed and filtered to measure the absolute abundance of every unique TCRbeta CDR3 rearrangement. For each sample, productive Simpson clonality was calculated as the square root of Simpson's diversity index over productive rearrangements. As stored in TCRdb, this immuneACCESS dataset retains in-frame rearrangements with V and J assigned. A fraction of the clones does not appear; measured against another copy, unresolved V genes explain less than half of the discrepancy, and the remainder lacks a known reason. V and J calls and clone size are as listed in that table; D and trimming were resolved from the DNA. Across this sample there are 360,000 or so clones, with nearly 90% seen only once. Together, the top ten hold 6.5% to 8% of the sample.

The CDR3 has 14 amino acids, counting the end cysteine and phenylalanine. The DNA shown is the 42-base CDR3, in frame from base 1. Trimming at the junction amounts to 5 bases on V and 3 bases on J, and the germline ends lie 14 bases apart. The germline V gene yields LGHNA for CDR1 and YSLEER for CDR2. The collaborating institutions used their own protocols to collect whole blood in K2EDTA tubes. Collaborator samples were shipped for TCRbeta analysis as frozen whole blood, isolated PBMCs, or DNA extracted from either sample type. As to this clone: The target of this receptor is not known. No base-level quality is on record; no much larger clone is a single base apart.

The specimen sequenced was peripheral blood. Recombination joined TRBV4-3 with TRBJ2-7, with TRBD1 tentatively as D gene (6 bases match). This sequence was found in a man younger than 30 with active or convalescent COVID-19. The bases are TGCGCCAGCAGCTACGACAGGACCTACTACGAGCAGTACTTC. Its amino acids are CASSYDRTYYEQYF.